This entry concerns a single T cell receptor (beta chain). Its antigen is unknown. If patients had autoimmune disease history or systemic immunosuppression, they were excluded. This sample is drawn from a study of OX40 agonist ivuxolimab in advanced cancers. Study-wide background: Each dose-escalation patient presented with hepatocellular carcinoma, melanoma, renal cell or head and neck cancer. Study results and limitations: Which antigen the expanded peripheral T cells recognized is unknown. At doses 0.1 to 3.0 mg/kg, CD4+ and CD8+ clones expanded.

The CDR3 loop spans 18 amino acids. Unmatched junction bases numbered 16, after V lost 0 bases and J lost 9 bases. CDR1 and CDR2 (germline): SGDLS, YYNGEE. Repertoires were generated with immunoSEQ multiplex PCR, while TCRdb's copy carries only in-frame clones and drops some. The data contain approximately 160,000 clones, 94% of them singletons. This specimen consisted of CD4+ or CD8+ T cells sorted from blood, obtained in a trial of the OX40 agonist ivuxolimab. J is TRBJ2-1 and V is TRBV9; 9 bases are shared with TRBD1. The sequence came from an adult with an advanced solid tumor such as melanoma, head and neck, liver or kidney cancer. As DNA, the CDR3 is TGTGCCAGCAGCGTAGGTGTCGGCCGGGACAGGGCGGGTAGTGAGCAGTTCTTC. This sequence encodes CASSVGVGRDRAGSEQFF.